This entry is about one T cell receptor beta chain. This sample is drawn from a study of CD8+ T cells in alopecia areata. This CDR3 spans 16 amino acids. The V gene lost 1 base and the J gene lost 1 base, with 16 bases spanning the gap. In germline, CDR1 is SQVTM, CDR2 ANQGSEA. cDNA prepared by RNA extraction and subsequent reverse transcription served as the template for sequencing. Produced via immunoSEQ multiplex PCR; TCRdb's table is partial and in-frame only. This table has roughly 120,000 clones, roughly 60% appearing once. Treatment in this sample: oral pan-JAK inhibitor, 5-10 mg twice daily. Here the sequenced sample was CD8+ T cells sorted from blood, taken at week 4, from a patient treated with tofacitinib. The clonotype originates from a human donor with alopecia areata. The chain links TRBV29-1 to TRBJ2-5; the D gene is possibly TRBD2 (6 bases). The CDR3 DNA is TGCAGCGTTGAAGGTGGGGAGGAGGAGCCCCAAGAGACCCAGTACTTC. Residues: CSVEGGEEEPQETQYF.